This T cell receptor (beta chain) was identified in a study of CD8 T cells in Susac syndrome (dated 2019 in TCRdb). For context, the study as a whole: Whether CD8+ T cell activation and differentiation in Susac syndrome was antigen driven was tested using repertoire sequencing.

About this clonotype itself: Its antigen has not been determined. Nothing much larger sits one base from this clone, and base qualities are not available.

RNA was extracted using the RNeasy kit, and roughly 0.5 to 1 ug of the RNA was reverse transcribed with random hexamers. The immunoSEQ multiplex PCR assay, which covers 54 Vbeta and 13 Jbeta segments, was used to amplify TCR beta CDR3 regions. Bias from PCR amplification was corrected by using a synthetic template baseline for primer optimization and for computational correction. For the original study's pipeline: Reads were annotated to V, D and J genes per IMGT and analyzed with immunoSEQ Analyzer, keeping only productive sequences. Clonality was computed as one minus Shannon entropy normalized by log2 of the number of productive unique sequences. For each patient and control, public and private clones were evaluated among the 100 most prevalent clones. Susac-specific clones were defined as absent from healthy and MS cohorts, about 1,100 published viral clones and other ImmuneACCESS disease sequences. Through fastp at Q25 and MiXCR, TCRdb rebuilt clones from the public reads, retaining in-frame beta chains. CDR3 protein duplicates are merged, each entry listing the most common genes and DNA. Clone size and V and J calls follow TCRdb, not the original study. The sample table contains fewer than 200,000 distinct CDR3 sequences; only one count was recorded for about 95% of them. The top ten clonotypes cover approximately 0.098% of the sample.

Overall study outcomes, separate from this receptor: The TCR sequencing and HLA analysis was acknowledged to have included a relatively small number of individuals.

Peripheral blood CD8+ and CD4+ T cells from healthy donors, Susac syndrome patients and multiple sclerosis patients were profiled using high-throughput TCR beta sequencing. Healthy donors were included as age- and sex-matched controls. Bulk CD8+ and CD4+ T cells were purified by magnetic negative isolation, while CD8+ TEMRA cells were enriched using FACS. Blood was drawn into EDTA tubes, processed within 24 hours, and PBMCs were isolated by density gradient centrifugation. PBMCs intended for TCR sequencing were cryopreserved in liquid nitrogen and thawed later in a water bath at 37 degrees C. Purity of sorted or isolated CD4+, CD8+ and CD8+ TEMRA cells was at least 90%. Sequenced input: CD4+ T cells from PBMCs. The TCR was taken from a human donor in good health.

The CDR3 reads as follows: CSARWAVRGDEQFF. The DNA reads TGCAGTGCTAGATGGGCCGTTAGGGGTGATGAGCAGTTCTTC. Rearrangement joined TRBV20-1 to TRBJ2-1; TRBD1 is a possible D gene, resting on 5 matching bases. V is cut by 2 bases and J by 8 bases, and the space between the germline ends is 16 bases. As encoded in the germline V gene (reference sequence), CDR1 is DFQATT while CDR2 is SNEGSKA. Including the terminal cysteine and phenylalanine, the CDR3 comprises 14 residues. The kept DNA is CDR3 alone, 42 bases in frame from the first base.